This T cell receptor (beta chain) was retrieved from a study of blood T cell repertoires in COVID-19. Study summary: Sites across the United States, Italy and Spain contributed samples from acute and convalescent COVID-19. In each case, the material was cDNA or gDNA derived from T cells, B-cell-depleted T cells, or PBMCs.

In the original workflow: Nucleated cell counts were estimated from reference gene primer amplification. Clones were sequenced by immunoSEQ multiplex PCR, and TCRdb holds only the in-frame ones, with some missing. Clonal size and the V and J genes are those of that table, whereas D and trimming came from the DNA. Of about 190,000 clones listed, less than 85% are singletons. The sequenced sample was peripheral blood. The sequence was obtained from a man aged 50 to 60 who had recovered from COVID-19.

The DNA for the CDR3 is TGTGCCAGCTACCTTAGCGGGAGAGTGGCAGATACGCAGTATTTT. Translating gives CASYLSGRVADTQYF. The V call is TRBV18, the J call TRBJ2-3, with 9 bases fitting TRBD2. From germline, CDR1 is KGHSH and CDR2 LQKENI. The CDR3 is 15 amino acids. Germline trimming cut 7 bases from V and 4 bases from J; bases unmatched to any gene: 9.